The next 2 T cell receptor beta chains were all read from a single sample in a study of human T cells and chemical hapten exposure. TCRdb analysed the RACE reads with MiXCR anew, one entry per CDR3 protein. The data contain about 42,000 distinct CDR3 sequences, about an eighth of them singletons. As for time point: pre-sensitization, week 0. The treatment: therapeutic diphenylcyclopropenone sensitization with weekly scalp DPC. The sample in question was whole blood, obtained in connection with sensitization to the hapten diphenylcyclopropenone (DPC). All receptors derive from a woman in her thirties with alopecia areata. Some clones in this sample may be carry-over from other donors' samples.

There are many counts of this clonotype. This chain uses TRBV7-2 with TRBJ1-6; D call uncertain. Germline CDR1 and CDR2: SGHTA and FQGNSA. The CDR3 extends over 15 amino acids. V was shortened by 0 bases and J by 9 bases, with 12 bases between the two germline ends. The CDR3 bases are TGTGCCAGCAGCTTAGCGTGGAGTAGCGGTTCACCCCTCCACTTT. This codes for CASSLAWSSGSPLHF.

This chain connects TRBV28 to TRBJ2-7; perhaps TRBD1 as D (5 bases). Trimming cost V 5 bases and J 5 bases, with 10 bases left between them. Germline CDR1 is MDHEN and CDR2 is SYDVKM. This CDR3 contains 12 residues. This chain's CDR3 is CASSLTQDEQYF. CDR3 DNA: TGTGCCAGCAGTCTTACACAGGACGAGCAGTACTTC.